This T cell receptor (beta chain) was observed in a study of cytomegalovirus exposure and HLA in healthy donors (dated by TCRdb to 2015 to 2018). In the study overall: According to an earlier analysis of 587 of the donors, about 190 million T cells yielded 117 million unique TCR beta sequences and roughly 280 Gb of sequence data. Around 320 gigabases of sequencing data and 78 million or so unique TCR sequences were included in an early release covering around 600 HLA-typed donors. The genetic ancestry cluster associated with self-reported Caucasian donors included 65% to 90% of the roughly 410 genotyped donors. The study aimed to test whether cataloging public T cell receptors could reveal signatures of past pathogen exposure. The study used immunosequencing to profile the T cell repertoires of some 600 subjects and linked those repertoires to cytomegalovirus serostatus. Along with the roughly 670-subject first cohort, a separate validation cohort of over a hundred different subjects was used. To predict cytomegalovirus infection status, the study combined high-throughput TCR immunosequencing, statistical association of individual TCRs with disease status, and machine learning. In a later analysis, previously published TCR beta repertoires from more than 500 donors were re-analyzed and high-resolution HLA genotyping was added so that TCR occurrence patterns could be studied. Rather than drawing on any new phenotypic data, the later analysis identified candidate immune exposures from TCR beta sequences and the way those sequences occurred across donors. An earlier analysis of 587 of the donors used high-throughput TCR beta sequencing to judge whether each TCR beta V gene segment behaved as functional or pseudogenic. Alongside the repertoire data, information on donor age, sex, ethnicity and CMV serostatus was compiled. In a later genetic analysis, genome-wide SNP genotypes for about 55% of the roughly 700 donors were used, and that subset was treated as a discovery cohort. All discovery cohort repertoires had been generated on a single sequencing platform. Both class I and class II loci were covered by HLA typing, at four-digit resolution. The number of donors typed differed by locus, with about 620-630 for A, B, C, DRB1 and DQB1, over 500 for DQA1, 600 to 610 for DPA1, and around 460 for DPB1. Several DR-DQ haplotypes were treated as single units for association and clustering because of strong linkage in the cohort. Among 350 to 400 genotyped donors of the cohort, an average of about 240,000 unique TCR beta nucleotide sequences were sequenced per donor, 15% to 20% of them non-productive. Paper-wide results and their limitations: Some IMGT-functional V segments, including TRBV6-2 and TRBV6-3, could not be told apart with the 87-base-pair reads, so those segments were excluded. At a false discovery rate of 0.05, a later analysis linked fewer than 20,000 TCR beta sequences to specific HLA alleles. The only immune exposure information available for the cohort was CMV serostatus. Some 15 rarely observed V segments, including chromosome 9 orphons, were excluded from the earlier analysis of several hundred of the donors because counts were too low. A later analysis found that TCR association rates varied across HLA loci, with DRB1 alleles showing the most associated TCRs and HLA-C alleles the fewest. In a later analysis, most CMV-associated TCR beta chains were found to appear HLA-restricted, with HLA associations seemingly driven largely by CMV exposure. When HLA alleles, especially DR and DQ, strongly co-occurred, attributing TCR associations to individual alleles was difficult. It was suggested by the authors that the approach could potentially be generalized to other disease states and immunological phenotypes. A further reported finding was that TCR beta sequences accurately predicted the HLA-A and HLA-B alleles for most subjects in the first cohort. A later analysis found that HLA-associated TCR beta chains were more clonally expanded and had lower generation probabilities than equally common non-associated chains. A later genetic analysis reported fewer N-insertions in productive TCRs among donors in an Asian-associated ancestry cluster than the roughly 720-donor mean. A cluster of highly shared sequence variants was judged likely to represent a technical artifact of the sequencing pipeline. Sequencing depth was assumed to be roughly uniform across donors in the presence/absence analyses, though that assumption may not hold. The classifier was reported to diagnose cytomegalovirus status with high specificity and sensitivity in both the original cohort and the validation cohort. HLA typing was unavailable for some donors at each locus, so association tests used only the typed subset. Most TCR sequences were seen in very few donors, while some public TCRs were found in many individuals. Linkage disequilibrium might explain the correlated functional status among segregating V segments, but an unknown experimental factor could not be excluded. In a later analysis, several top co-occurrence clusters were reported to appear linked to parvovirus B19, influenza, CMV and Epstein-Barr virus. In the study, about 150 TCR beta chains were listed as associated with cytomegalovirus. A few of the identified cytomegalovirus-associated TCR beta chains were confirmed in vitro to be specific for cytomegalovirus antigens. V-gene and J-gene trimming of TCR beta chains was associated with a missense DCLRE1C variant in a later genetic analysis, and the association was replicated in an independent cohort. This cohort had only TCR beta chains sequenced, and the lack of alpha or paired-chain data limited which features could be detected. Broadly in line with IMGT annotations, most TCR beta V segments showed up in productive rearrangements about 87% or about 30% of the time in an earlier analysis of 450 to 750 of the donors.

The library relied on the immunoSEQ multiplex PCR assay. The multiplex PCR relied on a mix of 60 forward primers for TCR Vbeta segments and 13 reverse primers for TCR Jbeta segments. The CDR3 region of rearranged TCR beta genes was amplified from genomic DNA with a multiplex PCR assay. Amplified TCR beta libraries were sequenced as 87-base-pair reads on the Illumina HiSeq System. In the paper's pipeline: Across the 640 or so repertoires, a later analysis counted some 80 million unique TCR beta chains, about 10 million of which were shared by at least two donors. Raw reads were error-corrected and collapsed into unique sequences by a nearest-neighbor algorithm in which closely related sequences were merged to remove PCR and sequencing errors. CDR3 sequences were aligned to IMGT reference sequences to assign V, D and J gene segments. For a sequence to be retained, a match of at least six nucleotides was required to both a V gene segment and a J gene segment. A rearrangement counted as productive if the CDR3 had no stop codons and remained in frame with V and J, and every other rearrangement counted as non-productive. Following IMGT convention, CDR3 was defined as the stretch from the second conserved V-encoded cysteine to the conserved J-encoded phenylalanine. In an earlier analysis of just under 600 of the donors, sequences lacking an unambiguous match to a single V gene segment were excluded. An earlier analysis of a few hundred of the donors called V segments functional above 56.7% productive rearrangements and segregating when the between-donor standard deviation exceeded 5%. A statistical classification framework was built to diagnose cytomegalovirus status from the catalog of TCR beta chain sequences. In a later analysis, V and J genes were assigned by comparing TCR nucleotide sequences against IMGT/GENE-DB human TR gene sequences. Using the TCRdist pipeline, a later analysis assigned CDR3 sequences along with most-parsimonious VDJ recombination scenarios. A later analysis defined each TCR beta chain by its CDR3 amino acid sequence plus V-gene family, and excluded reads lacking a unique V-gene family. To address suspected cross-contamination and a sequencing artifact, a later analysis removed over 500 highly shared, low-generation-probability nucleotide sequences. In a later analysis, a clonal expansion index for each public chain was calculated from normalized within-repertoire ranks of inferred template counts. In a later analysis, generation probabilities were computed using a VDJ recombination model fitted to out-of-frame rearrangements, and the results were checked against IGoR. A later analysis scored TCR-TCR, TCR-HLA and TCR-CMV co-occurrence with hypergeometric tests, applying a repertoire-size bias correction to TCR pairs. In a later analysis, false discovery rates were estimated by permuting HLA or CMV assignments 20 times. In a later analysis, co-occurring TCRs were grouped using DBSCAN, with TCRdist sequence similarity added in when clustering inside HLA-allele-positive subsets. Repertoires with fewer than 30,000 or more than 120,000 public chains were left out of co-occurrence clustering, as were about five repertoires with anomalous nucleotide sharing. The source is immuneACCESS, and TCRdb retained only in-frame sequences with V and J called. Part of the clones is not carried over; for the studies checked, unresolved V genes explain less than half of this, and the remainder is unexplained. The V and J calls and the clone size are those of that table, but D and trimming were determined from the DNA. Counted in this sample were more than 150,000 clones; about four fifths of them appeared once. The ten biggest clones cover about 1.9% of the sample.

The cohort consisted of 666 healthy bone marrow donors. All cohort members were sampled while nominally healthy, although unrecorded immune exposures were likely present. The donor was CMV seronegative and belonged to the group of 380 or so seronegative cohort members. Each donor provided a peripheral blood sample, and peripheral blood mononuclear cells were used for TCR beta sequencing. The Qiagen DNeasy Blood Extraction Kit was used to extract genomic DNA from the blood cell samples. A remark on this clone: Its specific antigen is unknown. Nothing much larger sits one base from this clone, and base qualities are not available.

Reading the germline V gene gives CDR1 SGHTA and CDR2 FQGNSA. V has 5 bases trimmed and J has 0 bases trimmed; junction bases matching no gene number 7. The CDR3 numbers 17 residues from cysteine through phenylalanine. Only CDR3 DNA is held: 51 bases, read in frame from base 1. The sample comprised PBMCs. The rearranged chain carries TRBV7-2 and TRBJ1-6; TRBD1 lines up with 7 middle nucleotides. This TCR was recovered from a woman in her twenties or thirties in good health and CMV-seronegative. The sequenced DNA is TGTGCCAGCAGCCCGGAGACAGGGAGCTCCTATAATTCACCCCTCCACTTT. The resulting protein is CASSPETGSSYNSPLHF.